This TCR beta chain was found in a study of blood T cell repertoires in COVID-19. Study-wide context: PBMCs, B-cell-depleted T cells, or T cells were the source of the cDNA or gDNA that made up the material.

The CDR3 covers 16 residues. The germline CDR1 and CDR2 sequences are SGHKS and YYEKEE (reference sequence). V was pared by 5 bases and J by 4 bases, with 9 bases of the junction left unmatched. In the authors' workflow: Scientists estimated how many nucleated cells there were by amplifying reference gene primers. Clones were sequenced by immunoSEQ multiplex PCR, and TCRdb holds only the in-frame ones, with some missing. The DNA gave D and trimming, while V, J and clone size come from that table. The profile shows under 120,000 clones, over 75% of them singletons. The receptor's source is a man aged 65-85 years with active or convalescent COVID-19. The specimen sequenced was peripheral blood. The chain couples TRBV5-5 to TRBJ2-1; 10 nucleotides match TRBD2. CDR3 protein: CASRLTSGTVYNEQFF. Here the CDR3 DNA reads TGTGCCAGCAGACTTACTAGCGGGACAGTGTACAATGAGCAGTTCTTC. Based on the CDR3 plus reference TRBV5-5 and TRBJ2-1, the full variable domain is DAGVTQSPTHLIKTRGQQVTLRCSPISGHKSVSWYQQVLGQGPQFIFQYYEKEERGRGNFPDRFSARQFPNYSSELNVNALLLGDSALYLCASRLTSGTVYNEQFFGPGTRLTVL.